The 19 T cell receptor beta chains presented below share a single source sample, sequenced in a study of blood T cell repertoires in COVID-19. Method: immunoSEQ multiplex PCR; TCRdb's copy keeps in-frame clones and lacks some. Of about 88,000 clones in the sample, less than 95% are singletons; the top ten hold 6.5% to 8.5%. Sample: peripheral blood. The receptors come from a man aged 18 to 30 with COVID-19, enrolled during active disease.

The chain carries TRBV7-9 and TRBJ2-3; D is unresolved. This CDR3 region has 14 residues. Trimming left V 6 bases short and J 4 bases short, with 14 bases between. Germline CDR1 and CDR2: SEHNR and FQNEAQ (reference sequence). CDR3 in amino acids: CASSPPTGSDTQYF. The CDR3, as DNA: TGTGCCAGCAGTCCGCCTACCGGGTCAGATACGCAGTATTTT.

This chain joins TRBV29-1 and TRBJ2-2; 7 nucleotides match TRBD1. The junction had 2 bases not matched to a gene; V was cut back by 5 bases and J by 2 bases. Germline V lookup: CDR1 SQVTM, CDR2 ANQGSEA. The length of the CDR3 is 13 residues. The CDR3 region has the DNA TGCAGCGTTCGGGACAGAAACACCGGGGAGCTGTTTTTT. Translating gives CSVRDRNTGELFF.

This chain connects TRBV30 to TRBJ1-5; D unclear. This CDR3 is 15 amino acids long. V was cut by 0 bases and J by 5 bases, with 14 bases left in between. In germline, CDR1 is GTSNPN, CDR2 SVGIG (reference sequence). CDR3 DNA sequence: TGTGCCTGGAGTGTAGGCCCTAGGCCGGATCAGCCCCAGCATTTT. Amino acid sequence: CAWSVGPRPDQPQHF. Full variable domain (missing parts from reference TRBV30 and TRBJ1-5): SQTIHQWPATLVQPVGSPLSLECTVEGTSNPNLYWYRQAAGRGLQLLFYSVGIGQISSEVPQNLSASRPQDRQFILSSKKLLLSDSGFYLCAWSVGPRPDQPQHFGDGTRLSIL.

The rearrangement uses TRBV6-2 or TRBV6-3 and TRBJ1-3, with D possibly being TRBD1 (6 bases). Germline lookup yields CDR1 MNHEY and CDR2 SVGEGT. Trimming shortened V by 6 bases and J by 4 bases, and 13 bases separated the two germline ends. This CDR3 region has 14 residues. The CDR3 region is CASSWAGDGNTIYF. The CDR3, as DNA: TGTGCCAGCAGCTGGGCAGGGGACGGAAACACCATATATTTT.

The chain carries TRBV28 and TRBJ1-3; D gene unclear. CDR1 MDHEN and CDR2 SYDVKM come from the germline V gene. Trimming took off 6 bases at V and 2 bases at J, with 5 bases between the two ends. The CDR3 is 12 amino acids. CDR3 region: CASSSPGNTIYF. The CDR3 nucleotides are TGTGCCAGCAGCTCCCCTGGAAACACCATATATTTT.

V is TRBV7-9 and J is TRBJ2-7; TRBD2 might be the D (5 bases). V dropped 3 bases and J dropped 6 bases, with 9 bases sitting between them. CDR3 length equals 12 residues. Germline assignment: CDR1 SEHNR and CDR2 FQNEAQ (reference sequence). This CDR3 is CASSFPRGEQYF. The CDR3 DNA reads TGTGCCAGCAGCTTCCCTCGGGGCGAGCAGTACTTC.

This clone has just one count. The chain employs TRBV10-1 and TRBJ2-6, with D maybe TRBD2 (5 bases). Germline V CDR1 and CDR2: WNHNN, SYGVQD (reference sequence). This CDR3 is 16 amino acids long. V lost 0 bases, J lost 2 bases, and 8 bases lay in between. As DNA, the CDR3 is TGCGCCAGCAGTGAGTCGAGAGGGCCTGGGGCCAACGTCCTGACTTTC. It is translated as CASSESRGPGANVLTF.

The chain uses TRBV4-1 and TRBJ1-4; 12 bases are a match to TRBD1. CDR3 length equals 21 residues. The germline CDR1 and CDR2 sequences are MGHRA and YSYEKL. The junction had 15 bases not matched to a gene; V was cut back by 2 bases and J by 2 bases. The CDR3 loop reads CASSQTRYPGQGAGTNEKLFF. In DNA form, the CDR3 reads TGCGCCAGCAGCCAAACCCGGTATCCGGGACAGGGGGCAGGGACTAATGAAAAACTGTTTTTT.

This sequence joins TRBV28 and TRBJ2-7, with D possibly TRBD2 on 5 matching bases. Germline CDR1 and CDR2: MDHEN and SYDVKM. The CDR3 contains 16 residues. V shed 8 bases and J shed 3 bases, with 23 bases lying between them. CDR3 coding DNA: TGTGCCAGCCAATCCCTGGAGGACTCGCGAGTCTACGAGCAGTACTTC. This encodes CASQSLEDSRVYEQYF.

V usage is TRBV28 and J usage is TRBJ2-7; 10 nucleotides agree with TRBD2. The CDR3 spans 14 residues. The germline V gene encodes CDR1 MDHEN and CDR2 SYDVKM. Losses at the gene ends were 7 bases for V and 3 bases for J; bases not matched to a gene: 6. The CDR3 DNA is TGTGCCAGCAATCCGGCTAGCGGGAGCTACGAGCAGTACTTC. It specifies CASNPASGSYEQYF.

This chain connects TRBV5-5 to TRBJ2-2; the D is unclear. Germline values: CDR1 SGHKS, CDR2 YYEKEE (reference sequence). The CDR3 has 15 amino acids. Trimming stripped 6 bases from V and 1 base from J, with 13 bases between. The CDR3 nucleotides are TGTGCCAGCACTTACAGATTTCAGAACACCGGGGAGCTGTTTTTT. As protein: CASTYRFQNTGELFF.

This chain connects TRBV2 to TRBJ2-7; D perhaps matches TRBD2 (5 bases). The V and J ends lost 1 base and 2 bases respectively, with 12 bases between them. CDR3 length: 15 residues. Per the germline V gene, CDR1 is SNHLY and CDR2 is FYNNEI. CDR3 nucleotides: TGTGCCAGCAGTGAAGAGAGGGTTTCGGCCTACGAGCAGTACTTC. Translation gives CASSEERVSAYEQYF.

The rearrangement uses TRBV7-6 and TRBJ2-1; D may be TRBD2 (5 bases). V was shortened by 5 bases and J by 0 bases, with 11 bases between the two germline ends. Germline-derived CDR1 and CDR2 are SGHVS and FNYEAQ. The CDR3 spans 15 residues. CDR3 sequence reads: CASSPGVSSYNEQFF. CDR3 coding DNA: TGTGCCAGCAGCCCCGGGGTGAGCTCCTACAATGAGCAGTTCTTC.

The chain has TRBV3-1 (or the pseudogene TRBV3-2) and TRBJ2-1; perhaps TRBD2 as D (6 bases). The CDR3 is 15 residues long. Germline V gives CDR1 LGHDT, CDR2 YNNKEL (reference sequence). V lost 1 base to trimming and J lost 2 bases, with 9 bases between them. The DNA of the CDR3 is TGTGCCAGCAGCCAAGGACTAGTGACCTACAATGAGCAGTTCTTC. Amino acid sequence: CASSQGLVTYNEQFF.

The rearrangement links TRBV5-1 to TRBJ1-5; D unclear. Germline V gives CDR1 SGHRS, CDR2 YFSETQ. The CDR3 covers 13 residues. Trimming shortened V by 4 bases and J by 4 bases, and 9 bases separated the two germline ends. The CDR3 DNA follows: TGCGCCAGCAGCGTATGGACTAATCAGCCCCAGCATTTT. Translation gives CASSVWTNQPQHF.

This chain uses TRBV10-3 with TRBJ2-7, with 11 bases fitting TRBD2. Germline CDR1 reads ENHRY; CDR2 reads SYGVKD. After removal of 0 bases from V and 2 bases from J, the junction contained 3 bases not matched to a gene. This CDR3 contains 16 residues. CDR3 region: CAISESGLAVTYEQYF. The CDR3 DNA follows: TGTGCCATCAGTGAGTCGGGACTAGCGGTAACCTACGAGCAGTACTTC.

The rearrangement links TRBV19 to TRBJ2-1; the D is unclear. Trimming shortened V by 3 bases and J by 1 base, and 10 bases separated the two germline ends. Germline assignment: CDR1 LNHDA and CDR2 SQIVND (reference sequence). The CDR3 runs 15 residues. DNA of the CDR3: TGTGCCAGTAGTATCCGACTCCTATCCTACAATGAGCAGTTCTTC. This codes for CASSIRLLSYNEQFF.

For the CDR3, the DNA is TGTGCCAGCAGTCCGGGACAGTTCCAAGAGACCCAGTACTTC. Its protein product is CASSPGQFQETQYF. The V gene is TRBV7-9, the J gene TRBJ2-5; 7 bases are a match to TRBD1. V gave up 6 bases and J gave up 1 base; unmatched junction bases: 5. Germline values: CDR1 SEHNR, CDR2 FQNEAQ (reference sequence). This CDR3 spans 14 amino acids.

The chain links TRBV28 to TRBJ1-1; D call uncertain. The length of the CDR3 is 13 residues. V dropped 5 bases and J dropped 1 base, with 8 bases sitting between them. CDR1 is MDHEN and CDR2 is SYDVKM in the germline V gene. Here the CDR3 reads CASSRTSNTEAFF. DNA for the CDR3: TGTGCCAGCAGTCGTACATCGAACACTGAAGCTTTCTTT.